This T cell receptor beta chain emerged from a study of blood T cell repertoires in COVID-19. In the study's own analysis: The assay estimated nucleated cells by amplifying reference gene primers. Assay used: immunoSEQ multiplex PCR; TCRdb lists only in-frame clones, some missing. That table is the source of V, J and clone size, and D and trimming were worked out from the DNA. Of about 230,000 clones listed, roughly 80% are singletons. Germline trimming cut 4 bases from V and 5 bases from J; bases unmatched to any gene: 5. The CDR3 covers 14 residues. The germline V gene encodes CDR1 SGHTA and CDR2 FQGNSA.

The chain couples TRBV7-2 to TRBJ2-3, with 8 bases fitting TRBD1. Material: peripheral blood. The receptor was derived from a woman in her 70s with active or convalescent COVID-19. The CDR3 bases are TGTGCCAGCAGCTCCCAGGGGGCCGGAGATACGCAGTATTTT. Its protein is CASSSQGAGDTQYF.